This TCR beta chain was profiled in a study of T-cell memory formation after mild COVID-19. This clonotype has just a few counts. TCRdb processed the 5' RACE reads anew with MiXCR; each CDR3 protein has one entry. The repertoire holds some 69,000 distinct CDR3 sequences, with 16% as singletons. Germline-derived CDR1 and CDR2 are SGHAT and FQNNGV. CDR3 length equals 15 residues. Trimming stripped 3 bases from V and 3 bases from J, with 15 bases between. The receptor was isolated from an adult woman who had mild COVID-19 (a few samples of this study predate the infection). Cell type and time point are not known. This chain joins TRBV11-2 and TRBJ2-7; perhaps TRBD1 as D (6 bases). The sample comprised PBMCs or a T cell subset sorted from them (not recorded which). CDR3 protein: CASSLTIGQSYEQYF. The CDR3 DNA reads TGTGCCAGCAGCTTGACGATAGGACAGAGCTACGAGCAGTACTTC.